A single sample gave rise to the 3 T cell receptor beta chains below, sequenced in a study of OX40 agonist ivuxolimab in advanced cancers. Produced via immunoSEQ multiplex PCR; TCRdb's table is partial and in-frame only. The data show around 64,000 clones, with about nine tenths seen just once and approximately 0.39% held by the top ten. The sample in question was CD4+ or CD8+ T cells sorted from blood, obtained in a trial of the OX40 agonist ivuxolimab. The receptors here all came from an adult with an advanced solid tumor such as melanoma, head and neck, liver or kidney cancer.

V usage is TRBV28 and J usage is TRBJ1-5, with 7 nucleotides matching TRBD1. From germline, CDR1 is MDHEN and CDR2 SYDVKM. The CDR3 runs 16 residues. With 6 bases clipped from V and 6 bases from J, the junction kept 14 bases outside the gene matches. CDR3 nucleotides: TGTGCCAGCAGCCCGAGGGGGCAGGGGTTAAGTCAGCCCCAGCATTTT. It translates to CASSPRGQGLSQPQHF.

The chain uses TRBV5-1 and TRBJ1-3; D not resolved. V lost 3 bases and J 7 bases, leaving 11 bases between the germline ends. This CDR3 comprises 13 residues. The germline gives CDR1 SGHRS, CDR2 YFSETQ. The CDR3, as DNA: TGCGCCAGCAGCTATATTGGGGAGAACACCATATATTTT. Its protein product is CASSYIGENTIYF.

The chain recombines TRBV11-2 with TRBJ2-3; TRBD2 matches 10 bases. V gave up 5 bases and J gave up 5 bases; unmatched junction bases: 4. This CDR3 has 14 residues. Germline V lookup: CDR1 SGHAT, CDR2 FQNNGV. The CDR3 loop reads CASSRLAGEDTQYF. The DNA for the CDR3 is TGTGCCAGCAGCCGGCTAGCGGGAGAAGATACGCAGTATTTT.